This TCR beta chain came from a study of shared clonotypes between healthy human individuals (dated by TCRdb to about 2020). With respect to the entire study: The cohort comprised two women and a few men aged 18 to 49 years. Between about 0.8 and 8.9 billion PBMCs per donor were obtained by leukapheresis. For each donor, three plates each were used for CD4 naive and CD4 memory, two plates were used for CD8 naive, and one plate was used for CD8 memory. Libraries were prepared and TCR repertoires were sequenced by different laboratories using diverse techniques, in order to increase sequencing depth and limit assay-specific biases. Blood TCR repertoires of 5 or 6 healthy adults were deeply sequenced to estimate repertoire size and the extent of clonotype sharing between individuals.

This clone was counted between two and nine times. Its recognized antigen is unknown. No quality values exist for individual bases; no much larger clone is one base distant. Healthy HIV-negative adults with no recently reported acute infections or vaccinations were included as donors. Every donor was a Caucasian adult residing in Nashville, Tennessee, USA. CD4+ T cells were enriched by magnetic negative selection, after which naive cells were positively selected on CD45RA and the negative fraction was taken as the memory subset. Blood was collected by leukapheresis, and PBMCs were isolated by Ficoll-Histopaque density gradient centrifugation and then cryopreserved in liquid nitrogen vapor phase. Analytical flow cytometry was used to check the purity and quantity of every magnetically sorted T cell population. Genomic DNA was isolated from each sorted fraction and quantified by UV absorbance on a Nanodrop 2000c.

V and J lose 2 bases and 7 bases, and a span of 11 bases separates them. The CDR3 starts with the cysteine, ends with the phenylalanine, and has 14 residues. The read is trimmed to its CDR3 DNA, 42 bases read in frame from base 1. The germline V gene gives CDR1 as SGHVS and CDR2 as FQNEAQ. TCR CDR3 regions were amplified from genomic DNA by multiplex PCR using the deep immunoSEQ assay. Extracted genomic DNA from each cell subset was distributed evenly across all wells of several immunoSEQ 96-well plates, and each plate was treated as a replicate. For sorted subsets, each replicate PCR was loaded with about 0.2 ug genomic DNA, equivalent to roughly 30,000 T cell genomes. Purified libraries were measured with a Qubit 3.0 fluorometer, size-checked on a Bioanalyzer 2100, and measured again with the KAPA Library Quantification kit. Every immunoSEQ 96-well plate was sequenced on a dedicated single-read 150-cycle Illumina NextSeq 550 flow cell. The paper's data handling went like this. The immunoSEQ output contained only junctional sequences without quality scores, so filtering could not match that applied to full-length reads. To assign V/J genes and CDR3, sequences were annotated against IMGT germline references using PyIR, a Python wrapper for IgBLAST v1.9. Reads with weak V/J assignments (E-value above 1e-6), missing CDR3, stop codons, out-of-frame junctions, or ambiguous translated residues were removed. V3J clonotypes were defined as sequences sharing an identical inferred V gene, J gene, and CDR3 amino acid sequence. Percentage overlap between repertoires was computed as shared unique clonotypes divided by the size of the smaller repertoire. Three approaches were used to assess repertoire richness: RTK rarefaction, the Chao1 estimator, and Recon v2.1 estimates of unobserved clonotypes. OLGA was used to compute generation probabilities for all TCRbeta clonotypes that the gDNA method yielded from a few donors. The clones in this table, taken by TCRdb from immuneACCESS, are in-frame only. Not every clone is retained; where verified, under half of the shortfall comes from an unresolved V gene, and the cause of the rest is unknown. The DNA was the basis for D and trimming; V, J and clone size are from that table. In this sample the table shows 2 million to 2.5 million clones, approximately 96% of which occur a single time. The ten largest clones represent around 0.13% of the sample.

Here is what the overall study found, with its caveats: Compared with non-shared clonotypes, clonotypes shared by all four sorted-subset donors had higher generation probabilities. Larger estimated clonotype richness was generally found for naive subsets than for memory subsets. Sampling was restricted to blood, and TCR repertoires in tissues likely differ from the TCR repertoires found in blood. Based on pairwise subsampling, the degree of clonotype sharing among donors was expected to be affected by sequencing depth. Rarefaction of sorted-subset datasets indicated incomplete sequencing despite the large sequencing depth. Sharing across a handful of donors was observed for roughly 5% of naive CD4, over 3% of naive CD8, 2% to 2.5% of memory CD4, and 0.4% of memory CD8 clonotypes. The genetic and exposure-history diversity represented was limited by the small number of donors.

This TCR was sampled from a young man in good health. The rearranged chain carries TRBV7-8 and TRBJ2-2; D gene: possibly TRBD2, on 6 matching bases. Sequenced: naive CD4+ T cells sorted from blood. The sample's cell subset or site label, in plain terms: CD45RA+ positively selected. The CDR3: CASSLRREDGELFF. The DNA sequence is TGTGCCAGCAGCTTAAGGAGGGAGGACGGGGAGCTGTTTTTT. With the portions outside the CDR3 filled from the reference TRBV7-8 and TRBJ2-2 genes, the complete variable region becomes GAGVSQSPRYKVAKRGQDVALRCDPISGHVSLFWYQQALGQGPEFLTYFQNEAQLDKSGLPSDRFFAERPEGSVSTLKIQRTQQEDSAVYLCASSLRREDGELFFGEGSRLTVL.